These T cell receptor beta chains were read from a single sample in a study of blood T cell repertoires in COVID-19. Some clones are missing from TCRdb's copy, which holds only in-frame ones; the method was immunoSEQ multiplex PCR. The sample lists around 500,000 clones; 80% to 90% were seen once. The sample was PBMCs or T cells enriched from blood (not recorded which). All receptors come from a woman in her sixties or seventies who had recovered from COVID-19. Each CDR3 is given with its conserved first and last residue. A D gene is named only where the DNA matches it firmly. Rows may omit the clone size; those that give it use once, few, many or a size class.

clone_size	v_call	d_call	j_call	cdr3_nt	cdr3_aa
.	TRBV4-1	.	TRBJ2-2	TGCGCCAGCAGCCAACTAACTAGCAGCGCCGGGGAGCTGTTTTTT	CASSQLTSSAGELFF
.	TRBV19	.	TRBJ1-1	TGTGCCAGTAGTATTCAGTCAGGGGCCGACACTGAAGCTTTCTTT	CASSIQSGADTEAFF
.	TRBV24-1	TRBD1	TRBJ2-2	TGTGCCACCAGTGATTTTGGCAGGGGGCAGTCAAGGGTCACCGGGGAGCTGTTTTTT	CATSDFGRGQSRVTGELFF
.	TRBV9	TRBD2	TRBJ2-2	TGTGCCAGCAGCGACTACACGGGACTAGCGGGGGAAATAGCCGGGGAGCTGTTTTTT	CASSDYTGLAGEIAGELFF
.	TRBV5-1	TRBD2	TRBJ2-3	TGCGCCAGCAGAAGTAGCGGGGGACTCACAGATACGCAGTATTTT	CASRSSGGLTDTQYF
.	TRBV21-1	.	TRBJ1-5	TGTGCCAGCAGCCACGACGGGGATAGCAATCAGCCCCAGCATTTT	CASSHDGDSNQPQHF
.	TRBV3-1/TRBV3-2	TRBD2	TRBJ2-1	TGTGCCAGCAGCCATAGCGGGGGTAGTGGCTACAATGAGCAGTTCTTC	CASSHSGGSGYNEQFF
.	TRBV30	.	TRBJ1-1	TGTGCCTGGAGTGTAAGGAGTGACAGGCGGAACACTGAAGCTTTCTTT	CAWSVRSDRRNTEAFF
.	TRBV2	.	TRBJ2-7	TGTGCCAGCAGGGGCGGGGTCAACTACGAGCAGTACTTC	CASRGGVNYEQYF
.	TRBV29-1	TRBD1	TRBJ2-1	TGCAGCGTTGAAGAGGTGGAGGACAGGGCGAACAATGAGCAGTTCTTC	CSVEEVEDRANNEQFF
.	TRBV27	TRBD1	TRBJ1-5	TGTGCCAGCAGTCCGCACGGACAGGGGGAGAGTCAGCCCCAGCATTTT	CASSPHGQGESQPQHF
.	TRBV5-1	TRBD1	TRBJ2-7	TGCGCCAGCAGCCCAACAGGGGGGTTTTCCTACGAGCAGTACTTC	CASSPTGGFSYEQYF
.	TRBV4-1	TRBD1	TRBJ1-4	TGCGCCAGCAGCCAAATTGGGACAGGGCGCGAAAAACTGTTTTTT	CASSQIGTGREKLFF
.	TRBV2	TRBD1	TRBJ1-4	TGTGCCAGCAGGTCGGACAGGCTTGCAACTAATGAAAAACTGTTTTTT	CASRSDRLATNEKLFF
.	TRBV3-1/TRBV3-2	.	TRBJ2-7	TGTGCCAGCAGCCAAGATGCTAGCGAGGGCCGCGAGCAGTACTTC	CASSQDASEGREQYF
once	TRBV2	TRBD1	TRBJ1-1	TGTGCCAGCAGCTTAGGGACAGGGGAAGCTTTCTTT	CASSLGTGEAFF
.	TRBV5-8	.	TRBJ1-1	TGTGCCAGCAGCCTCATCGGGGGAACTGAAGCTTTCTTT	CASSLIGGTEAFF
.	TRBV30	.	TRBJ1-4	TGTGCCTGGAGTGGGGCCGGCATTAATGAAAAACTGTTTTTT	CAWSGAGINEKLFF
.	TRBV2	TRBD1	TRBJ2-4	TGTGCCAGCAGCCCGGACAGGACGATAGCCAAAAACATTCAGTACTTC	CASSPDRTIAKNIQYF
once	TRBV9	TRBD2	TRBJ2-1	TGTGCCAGCAGCGTAGCGGGGGGAGGCAATGAGCAGTTCTTC	CASSVAGGGNEQFF
.	TRBV6-5	TRBD2	TRBJ2-7	TGTGCCAGCGGGCTAGCGGGGGGGCGGACCTACGAGCAGTACTTC	CASGLAGGRTYEQYF
.	TRBV19	.	TRBJ2-3	TGTGCCAGTAGTATCCAGCGGAGCACAGATACGCAGTATTTT	CASSIQRSTDTQYF
.	TRBV7-2	.	TRBJ2-2	TGTGCCTCAGGCGAGACAAACACCGGGGAGCTGTTTTTT	CASGETNTGELFF
.	TRBV15	.	TRBJ1-3	TGTGCCACCAGCAGAGTAGAATCTGGAAACACCATATATTTT	CATSRVESGNTIYF
.	TRBV11-2	.	TRBJ1-2	TGTGCCAGCAGCTTAGTATGGAGCTCCTATGGCTACACCTTC	CASSLVWSSYGYTF
.	TRBV7-9	.	TRBJ1-1	TGTGCCAGCAGCCGTACAAACACTGAAGCTTTCTTT	CASSRTNTEAFF
.	TRBV7-6	TRBD1	TRBJ2-7	TGTGCCAGCAGCTTAGCCGGGACAGGGTTTTACGAGCAGTACTTC	CASSLAGTGFYEQYF
.	TRBV21-1	.	TRBJ2-2	TGTGCCAGCAGCAAGTACGAACAGGGGAGGAACACCGGGGAGCTGTTTTTT	CASSKYEQGRNTGELFF
once	TRBV13	.	TRBJ2-7	TGTGCCAGCAGCTTAGGTGGTGGGGCAGGGTCGTACGAGCAGTACTTC	CASSLGGGAGSYEQYF
once	TRBV4-1	TRBD1	TRBJ2-2	TGCGCCAGCAGAACCGGGACAGCTACGAACACCGGGGAGCTGTTTTTT	CASRTGTATNTGELFF
.	TRBV19	TRBD1	TRBJ1-2	TGTGCCAGTATTATCTCAGGACAGGGAGTCTATGGCTACACCTTC	CASIISGQGVYGYTF
.	TRBV6-5	.	TRBJ1-6	TGTGCCAGCAGTTACTCCCAGTGGAATTCACCCCTCCACTTT	CASSYSQWNSPLHF
.	TRBV29-1	.	TRBJ2-1	TGCAGCGGGGAACTAGCAAACTACAATGAGCAGTTCTTC	CSGELANYNEQFF
.	TRBV11-2	TRBD1	TRBJ2-7	TGTGCCAGCAGCTCTCACCGGGACAGCTCCTACGAGCAGTACTTC	CASSSHRDSSYEQYF
.	TRBV4-1	.	TRBJ1-1	TGCGCCAGCAGCCAAGACCCCAGGGTTTCTGAAGCTTTCTTT	CASSQDPRVSEAFF
.	TRBV6-5	TRBD1	TRBJ2-7	TGTGCCAGCAGCGATACAGGGGTGATGTCCTACGAGCAGTACTTC	CASSDTGVMSYEQYF
.	TRBV4-1	TRBD1	TRBJ2-2	TGCGCCAGCAGCCACCCGGGGACAGGTCTCATCGGGGAGCTGTTTTTT	CASSHPGTGLIGELFF
.	TRBV19	.	TRBJ1-5	TGTGCCAGTAGTATATCGGTCGATAGCAATCAGCCCCAGCATTTT	CASSISVDSNQPQHF
.	TRBV9	TRBD1	TRBJ2-1	TGTGCCAGCAGCGTTGGCCGGGACAGCTCCTACAATGAGCAGTTCTTC	CASSVGRDSSYNEQFF
.	TRBV9	TRBD2	TRBJ2-2	TGTGCCAGCAGCCTAGCGGGCACCGGGGAGCTGTTTTTT	CASSLAGTGELFF
few	TRBV27	.	TRBJ1-2	TGTGCCAGCAGCCCGATCGAGAGCAGGGACTATGGCTACACCTTC	CASSPIESRDYGYTF
.	TRBV6-6	.	TRBJ2-7	TGTGCCAGCAGTCGATACGGTGGGCAGCTCTCCTACGAGCAGTACTTC	CASSRYGGQLSYEQYF
.	TRBV18	.	TRBJ2-2	TGTGCCAGCTCACCAGACTCAAACACCGGGGAGCTGTTTTTT	CASSPDSNTGELFF
.	TRBV7-8	.	TRBJ1-5	TGTGCCAGCAGCTTAGCGCGGCAGATACATCAGCCCCAGCATTTT	CASSLARQIHQPQHF
.	TRBV15	.	TRBJ2-2	TGTGCCACCAGCAGTCGTCAGAAAAACACCGGGGAGCTGTTTTTT	CATSSRQKNTGELFF
.	TRBV29-1	.	TRBJ1-2	TGCAGCGTTGGGGGGCTGGTTTCCTATGGCTACACCTTC	CSVGGLVSYGYTF
.	TRBV5-1	.	TRBJ2-3	TGCGCCAGCAGCTTGGGAGGTAGCTCAGATACGCAGTATTTT	CASSLGGSSDTQYF
.	TRBV7-2	TRBD2	TRBJ2-5	TGTGCCAGCAGCTATAGCGGGGGGGAGACCCAGTACTTC	CASSYSGGETQYF
once	TRBV6-5	TRBD1	TRBJ2-2	TGTGCCAGCAGTACGACAGGGGGCGGAACCGGGGAGCTGTTTTTT	CASSTTGGGTGELFF
.	TRBV18	TRBD1	TRBJ2-1	TGTGCCAGCTCCTCCGACAGGGGTGGCAATGAGCAGTTCTTC	CASSSDRGGNEQFF